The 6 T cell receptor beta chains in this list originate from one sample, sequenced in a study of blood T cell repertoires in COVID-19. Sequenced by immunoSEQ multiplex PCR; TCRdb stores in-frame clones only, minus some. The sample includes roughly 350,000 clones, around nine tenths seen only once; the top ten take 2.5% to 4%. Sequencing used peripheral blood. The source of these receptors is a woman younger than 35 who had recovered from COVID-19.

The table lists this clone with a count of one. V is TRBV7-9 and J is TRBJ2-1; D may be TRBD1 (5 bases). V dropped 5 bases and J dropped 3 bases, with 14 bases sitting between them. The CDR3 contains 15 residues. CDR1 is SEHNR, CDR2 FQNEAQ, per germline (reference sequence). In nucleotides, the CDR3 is TGTGCCAGCAGCCCAGGGTTAGGCCTCTACAATGAGCAGTTCTTC. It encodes CASSPGLGLYNEQFF.

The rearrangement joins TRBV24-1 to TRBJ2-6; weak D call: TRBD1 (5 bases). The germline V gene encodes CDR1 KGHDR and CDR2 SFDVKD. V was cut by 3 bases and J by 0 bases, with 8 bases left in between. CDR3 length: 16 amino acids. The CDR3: CATSDPTVSGANVLTF. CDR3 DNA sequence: TGTGCCACCAGTGATCCGACAGTCTCTGGGGCCAACGTCCTGACTTTC.

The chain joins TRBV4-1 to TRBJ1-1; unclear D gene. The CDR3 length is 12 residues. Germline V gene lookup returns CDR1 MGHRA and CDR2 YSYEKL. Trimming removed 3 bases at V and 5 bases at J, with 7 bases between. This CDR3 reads CASSHAGTEAFF. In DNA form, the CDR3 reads TGCGCCAGCAGCCACGCGGGGACTGAAGCTTTCTTT.

Here the CDR3 reads CASSEQGQGPDTQYF. CDR3 DNA: TGTGCCAGCAGTGAACAGGGACAGGGACCAGATACGCAGTATTTT. This chain joins TRBV2 and TRBJ2-3; 9 bases agree with TRBD1. Unmatched junction bases numbered 4, after V lost 2 bases and J lost 4 bases. Germline CDR1 SNHLY, CDR2 FYNNEI. There are 15 residues in the CDR3.

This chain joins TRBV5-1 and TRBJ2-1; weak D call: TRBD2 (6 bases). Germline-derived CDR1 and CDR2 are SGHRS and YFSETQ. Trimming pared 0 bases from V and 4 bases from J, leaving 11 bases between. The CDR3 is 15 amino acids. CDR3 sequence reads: CASSLEGREYNEQFF. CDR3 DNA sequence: TGCGCCAGCAGCTTGGAGGGGCGGGAATACAATGAGCAGTTCTTC.

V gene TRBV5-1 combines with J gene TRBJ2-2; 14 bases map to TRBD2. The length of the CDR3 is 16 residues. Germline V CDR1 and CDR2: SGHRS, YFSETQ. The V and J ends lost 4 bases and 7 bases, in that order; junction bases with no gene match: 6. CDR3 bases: TGCGCCAGCAGCCCTGGGACTAGCGGGAGCAACGGGGAGCTGTTTTTT. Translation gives CASSPGTSGSNGELFF.